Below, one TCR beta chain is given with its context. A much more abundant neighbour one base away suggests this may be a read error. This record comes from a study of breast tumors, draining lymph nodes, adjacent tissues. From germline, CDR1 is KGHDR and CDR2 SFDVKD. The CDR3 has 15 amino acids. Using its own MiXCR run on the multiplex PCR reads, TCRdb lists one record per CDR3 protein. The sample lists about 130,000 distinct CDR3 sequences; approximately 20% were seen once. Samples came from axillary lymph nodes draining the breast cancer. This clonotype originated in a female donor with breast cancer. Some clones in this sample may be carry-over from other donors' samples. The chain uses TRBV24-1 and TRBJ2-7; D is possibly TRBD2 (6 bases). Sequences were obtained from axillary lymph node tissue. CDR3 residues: CATSDASGPDYEQCF. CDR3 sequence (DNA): TGTGCCACCAGTGATGCCTCGGGACCGGACTACGAGCAGTGCTTC.